These 4 T cell receptor beta chains originate from one sample sequenced in a study of cytomegalovirus exposure and HLA in healthy donors. Use of 60 Vbeta and 13 Jbeta primers characterized the PCR. Profiled with immunoSEQ multiplex PCR; TCRdb holds only in-frame clones, not every one. The profile shows 130,000 or so clones, more than 60% of them singletons. Sequenced: PBMCs. The receptors originated from a female donor in good health and CMV-seronegative.

The V gene is TRBV11-1, the J gene TRBJ2-1; 9 positions agree with TRBD1. With 5 bases clipped from V and 9 bases from J, the junction kept 2 bases outside the gene matches. Germline lookup yields CDR1 SGHAT and CDR2 FQDESV (reference sequence). The CDR3 is made up of 12 amino acids. The CDR3 DNA sequence: TGTGCCAGCAGCCAGACAGGGGGTGAGCAGTTCTTC. Its translation: CASSQTGGEQFF.

J is TRBJ2-7 and V is TRBV5-5; D gene unclear. V was cut by 4 bases and J by 3 bases, with 11 bases left in between. Germline assignment: CDR1 SGHKS and CDR2 YYEKEE (reference sequence). This CDR3 contains 13 residues. The CDR3 sequence: CASSRGFRYEQYF. The DNA of the CDR3 is TGTGCCAGCAGCCGAGGATTCCGCTACGAGCAGTACTTC.

V gene TRBV19 combines with J gene TRBJ1-2, with TRBD1 identical over 9 bases. Germline V gene lookup returns CDR1 LNHDA and CDR2 SQIVND (reference sequence). J was trimmed by 2 bases and V by 7 bases; bases with no gene match: 5. This CDR3 region has 14 residues. CDR3 in DNA: TGTGCCAGTATCCCGGGACAGGGAAACTATGGCTACACCTTC. Residues: CASIPGQGNYGYTF.

The chain recombines TRBV7-9 with TRBJ1-1; no reliable D call. The length of the CDR3 is 12 residues. V was clipped by 1 base and J by 5 bases, with 5 bases between them. Germline CDR1 reads SEHNR; CDR2 reads FQNEAQ (reference sequence). DNA for the CDR3: TGTGCCAGCAGCTTAGTCAGGACTGAAGCTTTCTTT. Translation gives CASSLVRTEAFF.